This TCR beta chain was observed in a study of human T cells and chemical hapten exposure. The CDR3 consists of 12 residues. The V gene's germline CDR1 is SNHLY and CDR2 FYNNEI. Trimming pared 2 bases from V and 10 bases from J, leaving 9 bases between. The time point here: pre-sensitization, week 0. Treatment: therapeutic diphenylcyclopropenone sensitization with weekly scalp DPC. TCRdb re-called the RACE reads through MiXCR, storing one row per CDR3 protein. Found here are over 300,000 distinct CDR3 sequences, 5% to 6.5% of them singletons; the top ten hold about 2.5%. The gene calls are TRBV2 and TRBJ2-4, with no clear D. Sequenced material: whole blood, taken in connection with sensitization to the hapten diphenylcyclopropenone (DPC). The TCR comes from a woman aged 45-59 years with alopecia areata. Some clones in this sample may be carry-over from other donors' samples. Here the CDR3 reads CASSETSVIQYF. In nucleotides, the CDR3 is TGTGCCAGCAGTGAAACGTCGGTAATTCAGTACTTC.